Below, 10 T cell receptor beta chains from the same sample are listed, as sequenced in a study of molecular identifiers for immune sequencing clone quantification. Each CDR3 protein is one row after TCRdb ran MiXCR on the PCR reads. Here the sample spans 550,000 to 750,000 distinct CDR3 sequences, about 20% being singletons. The sequenced material came from naive CD8+ T cells from blood, with Jurkat cell RNA spiked in. Subset meaning: FACS-sorted CD8+CD4-CCR7+CD45RA+ naive T cells. The receptors derive from a human donor in good health. Some libraries in this study had Jurkat cell RNA spiked in.

This clonotype was counted ten times or more. The V and J genes are TRBV20-1 and TRBJ1-1; a possible D gene is TRBD1 (5 bases). The length of the CDR3 is 14 residues. V was shortened by 1 base and J by 0 bases, with 9 bases between the two germline ends. Germline CDR1 is DFQATT and CDR2 is SNEGSKA (reference sequence). The CDR3 DNA follows: TGCAGTGCTAGAGCGGGACTCATGAACACTGAAGCTTTCTTT. As protein: CSARAGLMNTEAFF.

With respect to this clonotype: With a much larger clone just one base away, this may be a read error. V gene TRBV20-1 combines with J gene TRBJ2-7; TRBD2 might be the D (6 bases). From germline, CDR1 is DFQATT and CDR2 SNEGSKA (reference sequence). The CDR3 has 11 amino acids. DNA for the CDR3: TGCTGTGCTAGAGAAGAGGGACTGCAGTACTTC. Translation gives CCAREEGLQYF.

With respect to this clonotype: Given a much more abundant clone one base away, this may be a read error. This chain connects TRBV5-5 to TRBJ2-3; the D gene is possibly TRBD2 (7 bases). The length of the CDR3 is 15 residues. In germline, CDR1 is SGHKS, CDR2 YYEKEE (reference sequence). The CDR3 reads CAGRTRGAGTDTQYF. The CDR3 coding sequence is TGTGCCGGCAGAACTCGGGGGGCAGGGACAGATACGCAGTATTTT.

This clonotype was recorded many times. This chain uses TRBV6-5 with TRBJ2-3; maybe TRBD2 (5 bases). The V end lost 4 bases, the J end lost 8 bases, and 13 bases lay between the germline ends. The CDR3 has 13 amino acids. Germline CDR1 MNHEY, CDR2 SVGAGI. CDR3 bases: TGTGCCAGCAGTTCCTCACTAGTATCTACGCAGTATTTT. Translation gives CASSSSLVSTQYF.

This clonotype came up many times. V and J are TRBV7-9 and TRBJ2-7; either TRBD1 or TRBD2 may supply D (5 bases each). Germline V lookup: CDR1 SEHNR, CDR2 FQNEAQ (reference sequence). The germline V and J ends were trimmed by 1 base and 5 bases, with 12 bases remaining between them. This CDR3 has 14 residues. DNA of the CDR3: TGTGCCAGCAGCTTAGGGACGGGGCCCAACGAGCAGTACTTC. Amino acids: CASSLGTGPNEQYF.

This clonotype has more than one count but fewer than ten. V is TRBV19 and J is TRBJ1-1; tentatively, D is TRBD1 (5 bases). The CDR3 loop spans 13 amino acids. Deletions cut 8 bases from V and 0 bases from J, with 10 bases between. Germline V gives CDR1 LNHDA, CDR2 SQIVND (reference sequence). The CDR3 nucleotides are TGTGCCAGTGGCATGACAGTGAACACTGAAGCTTTCTTT. Translating gives CASGMTVNTEAFF.

About this clonotype: This may be a read error: a much more frequent sequence differs by one nucleotide. It is likely a read error, because the conserved phenylalanine at the end of the CDR3 is missing. The chain employs TRBV6-5 and TRBJ2-7; TRBD1 agrees at 8 bases. Germline V gene lookup returns CDR1 MNHEY and CDR2 SVGAGI. The V and J ends lost 6 bases and 5 bases, in that order; junction bases with no gene match: 9. The CDR3 runs 14 residues. The CDR3 loop is CASSTGTGYNEQYL. In DNA, the CDR3 is TGTGCCAGCAGCACCGGGACAGGATATAACGAGCAGTACCTC.

For this clonotype: This clone may be a read error of a much larger clone one base away. The chain recombines TRBV19 with TRBJ2-1; no clear D. The CDR3 is 15 amino acids. Germline V gene sequence: CDR1 LNHDA, CDR2 SQIVND (reference sequence). V was trimmed by 1 base and J by 6 bases, leaving 13 bases between them. The CDR3 loop reads CASSIVPPVVNEQFF. CDR3 coding DNA: TGTGCCAGTAGTATAGTCCCACCAGTAGTCAATGAGCAGTTCTTC.

At least ten counts were recorded for this clonotype. The chain joins TRBV7-3 to TRBJ2-6; unclear D gene. Germline assignment: CDR1 SGHTA and CDR2 FQGTGA. Trimming cost V 2 bases and J 2 bases, with 4 bases left between them. The CDR3 extends over 14 amino acids. The CDR3 loop reads CASSLDAGANVLTF. CDR3 bases: TGTGCCAGCAGCTTAGATGCTGGGGCCAACGTCCTGACTTTC.

This clonotype was counted ten times or more. J is TRBJ1-1 and V is TRBV5-6, with D unresolved. The CDR3 consists of 13 residues. Germline CDR1 reads SGHDT; CDR2 reads YYEEEE. V shed 4 bases and J shed 7 bases, with 14 bases lying between them. The CDR3 sequence is CASSNPGRNEAFF. For the CDR3, the DNA is TGTGCCAGCAGCAATCCCGGGAGAAATGAAGCTTTCTTT.